Listed below are T cell receptor beta chains from one sample, sequenced in a study of identical twins. In TCRdb, the 5' RACE reads were re-called with MiXCR into one record per CDR3 protein. Counted here are 150,000 or so distinct CDR3 sequences, 3% to 4.5% occurring once; the ten biggest clones make up more than 7%. Sequenced input: memory T cells sorted from blood. Receptors originate from a man aged 18 to 35 in good health. Each CDR3 is given with its conserved first and last residue. The D gene is left open where the match is weak. Expanded clones get a size class; other rows say once, few or many, or leave the size out.

V gene,CDR3 length,J gene,clone size,D gene,CDR3 DNA,CDR3 protein
TRBV7-8,16,TRBJ2-3,many,TRBD2,TGTGCCAGCAGCTTAGGTAGCGGGGACGGTACAGATACGCAGTATTTT,CASSLGSGDGTDTQYF
TRBV20-1,15,TRBJ1-1,many,TRBD1,TGCAGTGTTAGTCTTGCGACAGGGGGCCAGTTGCGAGCTTTCTTT,CSVSLATGGQLRAFF
TRBV19,14,TRBJ1-2,NA,TRBD1,TGTGCCAGTAACACAGGGGCGGCGGCCTATGGCTACACCTTC,CASNTGAAAYGYTF
TRBV5-1,13,TRBJ2-1,many,NA,TGCGCCAGCAGCTCACTAGCCGACAATGAGCAGTTCTTC,CASSSLADNEQFF
TRBV14,13,TRBJ2-1,NA,NA,TGTGCCAGCAGCCAGTCACGGGGGTCTGAGCAGTTCTTC,CASSQSRGSEQFF
TRBV5-1,15,TRBJ2-3,NA,TRBD1,TGCGCCAGCAGCCGGGGACAGGGGGGCACAGATACGCAGTATTTT,CASSRGQGGTDTQYF
TRBV11-2,10,TRBJ2-1,many,NA,TGTGCCAGCAGCTTCAATGAGCAGTTCTTC,CASSFNEQFF
TRBV3-1,13,TRBJ2-6,NA,NA,TGTGCCAGCAGACTGTCTGGGGCCAACGTCCTGACTTTC,CASRLSGANVLTF
TRBV28,12,TRBJ2-5,many,TRBD2,TGTGCTGCAGCGGGGGCAGAAGAGACCCAGTACTTC,CAAAGAEETQYF
TRBV10-3,15,TRBJ1-2,many,NA,TGTGCCATCAGCGAAGACCTAACAGGCGTCTATGGCTACACCTTC,CAISEDLTGVYGYTF
TRBV19,16,TRBJ2-6,few,NA,TGTGCCAGTAACCTCATATTTCACTCTGGGGCCAACGTCCTGACTTTC,CASNLIFHSGANVLTF
TRBV5-1,16,TRBJ1-4,many,TRBD1,TGCGCCAGCAGCCCGACAGGGGGCGCAACTAATGAAAAACTGTTTTTT,CASSPTGGATNEKLFF
TRBV20-1,15,TRBJ2-7,many,NA,TGCAGTGCCCTTAACACAGGGACAAGCTCCTACGAGCAGTACTTC,CSALNTGTSSYEQYF
TRBV15,17,TRBJ2-3,NA,NA,TGTGCCACCAGCAGAGATCGGGGCTCCACCGGCACAGATACGCAGTATTTT,CATSRDRGSTGTDTQYF
TRBV5-1,15,TRBJ1-2,many,TRBD1,TGCGCCAGCAGCCGGGGGACAGGGGCTTTCGATGGCTACACCTTC,CASSRGTGAFDGYTF
TRBV11-2,13,TRBJ1-2,few,NA,TGTGCCAGCAGCTTAAGGAAGAACTATGGCTACACCTTC,CASSLRKNYGYTF
TRBV27,15,TRBJ2-5,many,NA,TGTGCCAGCAGTCCCAACTGGGGACGGCAAGAGACCCAGTACTTC,CASSPNWGRQETQYF
TRBV10-3,16,TRBJ2-6,many,NA,TGTGCCATCAGTGAGTCCGCAGGGCCTGGGGCCAACGTCCTGACTTTC,CAISESAGPGANVLTF
TRBV20-1,13,TRBJ2-3,many,TRBD2,TGCAGTGCGGCTAGCGGGAGTTCAGATACGCAGTATTTT,CSAASGSSDTQYF
TRBV5-1,14,TRBJ2-5,many,NA,TGCGCCAGCAGCGACAGACGGCCCCAAGAGACCCAGTACTTC,CASSDRRPQETQYF
TRBV12-3/TRBV12-4,17,TRBJ2-3,many,TRBD2,TGTGCCAGCAGTCCAAGCAGGACTAGTTTGCGCGTCGGTACGCAGTATTTT,CASSPSRTSLRVGTQYF
TRBV11-2,12,TRBJ1-4,many,NA,TGTGCCAGCAGGGGGACGGTTGAAAAACTGTTTTTT,CASRGTVEKLFF
TRBV29-1,13,TRBJ2-5,many,TRBD2,TGCAGCGTTGATCCTAGCGGGAGTGAGACCCAGTACTTC,CSVDPSGSETQYF
TRBV24-1,15,TRBJ2-2,NA,NA,TGTGCCACCAGTGATTTGAAGGGGAACACCGGGGAGCTGTTTTTT,CATSDLKGNTGELFF
TRBV7-9,16,TRBJ2-2,many,TRBD1,TGTGCCAGCAGCCCACCGGGACAGGGATTTTCCGGGGAGCTGTTTTTT,CASSPPGQGFSGELFF
TRBV5-1,16,TRBJ2-2,few,NA,TGCGCCAGCAGCTTGGGTGCAGGGCCTAACACCGGGGAGCTGTTTTTT,CASSLGAGPNTGELFF
TRBV10-3,12,TRBJ2-3,many,NA,TGTGCCATAAAAACTAGCACAGATACGCAGTATTTT,CAIKTSTDTQYF
TRBV5-1,18,TRBJ2-4,many,TRBD2,TGCGCCAGCAGCGCCTCTCGCAAATTGACTAGCGGGGAAAACATTCAGTACTTC,CASSASRKLTSGENIQYF
TRBV20-1,11,TRBJ2-5,many,NA,TGCAGTGCTGGTCCGGGAGAGACCCAGTACTTC,CSAGPGETQYF
TRBV7-9,14,TRBJ2-7,many,NA,TGTGCCAGCCGAAAGGGGGGGCCAACCTACGAGCAGTACTTC,CASRKGGPTYEQYF
TRBV27,16,TRBJ2-1,many,NA,TGTGCCAGCACCGAAGGTTTGCCAGGGGCCCCCAATGAGCAGTTCTTC,CASTEGLPGAPNEQFF
TRBV9,15,TRBJ2-1,many,TRBD1,TGTGCCAGCAGCGTAAGACAGGGGTTTACAAATGAGCAGTTCTTC,CASSVRQGFTNEQFF
TRBV12-3/TRBV12-4,15,TRBJ2-1,many,NA,TGTGCCAGCAGTTTAAGGGGGTTCGGGTACAATGAGCAGTTCTTC,CASSLRGFGYNEQFF
TRBV30,12,TRBJ2-1,many,NA,TGTGCCTGGAGTGTAACGGCAGATCGGGAGTTCTTC,CAWSVTADREFF
TRBV7-8,14,TRBJ2-7,many,NA,TGTGCCAGCAGCTTGGGCACCGTTTTTGCCGAGCAGTACTTC,CASSLGTVFAEQYF
TRBV6-1,21,TRBJ2-1,many,NA,TGTGCCAGCAGTGAAGGGGCTTGGGGAGAGTGGTATCCGAGCTCCTACAATGAGCAGTTCTTC,CASSEGAWGEWYPSSYNEQFF
TRBV12-3/TRBV12-4,16,TRBJ2-6,many,NA,TGTGCCAGCACCCCACGGGGGGCTGGTGGGGCCAACGTCCTGACTTTC,CASTPRGAGGANVLTF